Below, 9 T cell receptor beta chains from the same sample are listed, as sequenced in a study of T cell repertoires in cytomegalovirus infection. Each CDR3 protein is one row after TCRdb ran MiXCR on the reads. The sample records about 740,000 distinct CDR3 sequences, approximately 34% being singletons. Sequenced: PBMCs. Receptors originate from a human donor in good health (CMV status not recorded). Some clones in this sample may be carry-over from other donors' samples.

The CDR3 DNA reads TGTGCCAGTAGTCCCCCCTGGGGTAGCGGGAACACAGATACGCAGTATTTT. As protein: CASSPPWGSGNTDTQYF. The rearrangement joins TRBV19 to TRBJ2-3; 8 nucleotides align to TRBD2. The CDR3 sequence is 17 residues long. With 5 bases clipped from V and 2 bases from J, the junction kept 12 bases outside the gene matches. Germline V gene data show CDR1 as LNHDA and CDR2 as SQIVND (reference sequence).

This clonotype was observed a few times. The chain uses TRBV29-1 and TRBJ1-2; D unresolved. The V gene lost 4 bases and the J gene lost 4 bases, with 7 bases spanning the gap. This CDR3 has 11 residues. Germline V gene lookup returns CDR1 SQVTM and CDR2 ANQGSEA. The CDR3 coding sequence is TGCAGCGTTGGAGGCAGCTATGGCTACACCTTC. Its protein is CSVGGSYGYTF. Combining the CDR3 with reference TRBV29-1 and TRBJ1-2 gives the whole variable domain SAVISQKPSRDICQRGTSLTIQCQVDSQVTMMFWYRQQPGQSLTLIATANQGSEATYESGFVIDKFPISRPNLTFSTLTVSNMSPEDSSIYLCSVGGSYGYTFGSGTRLTVV.

This clonotype was counted only a few times. J is TRBJ1-2 and V is TRBV28; 7 bases are shared with TRBD1. The CDR3 length is 16 residues. With V trimmed by 6 bases and J by 4 bases, 14 bases remained unmatched. Looked up from germline, CDR1 is MDHEN and CDR2 is SYDVKM. This chain's CDR3 is CASRVTEGQLIYGYTF. The CDR3 region has the DNA TGTGCCAGCAGGGTAACTGAGGGACAGCTAATCTATGGCTACACCTTC.

The rearrangement links TRBV4-2 to TRBJ1-2; D is perhaps TRBD1 (6 bases). The CDR3 extends over 14 amino acids. The germline V gene has CDR1 LGHNA and CDR2 YNFKEQ. The V end was cut by 4 bases, the J end by 2 bases, with 11 bases between. CDR3 sequence: CASSPEQGNYGYTF. CDR3 sequence (DNA): TGTGCCAGCAGCCCGGAGCAGGGGAACTATGGCTACACCTTC.

This clonotype turned up a few times. The chain joins TRBV6-5 to TRBJ1-1; a weak D match, TRBD1 (6 bases). The CDR3 is made up of 14 amino acids. CDR1 and CDR2 (germline): MNHEY, SVGAGI. V was trimmed by 5 bases and J by 4 bases, leaving 14 bases between them. The CDR3 reads CASSPNRVGTEAFF. In DNA form, the CDR3 reads TGTGCCAGCAGTCCTAACAGGGTCGGCACTGAAGCTTTCTTT.

For this clonotype: The conserved phenylalanine or tryptophan normally closing the CDR3 is absent here, so this likely arose from a read error. The rearrangement uses TRBV12-3 or TRBV12-4 and TRBJ1-5; D is ambiguous. The length of the CDR3 is 14 residues. V gave up 5 bases and J gave up 3 bases, with 11 bases separating them. CDR3 loop: CASSTMTVNQPQHC. CDR3 coding DNA: TGTGCCAGCAGTACAATGACGGTCAATCAGCCCCAGCATTGT.

A single count supports this clonotype. The CDR3 DNA follows: TGTGCCAGCTCACGAAGCTCAGGGAACACCGGGGAGCTGTTTTTT. Its translation: CASSRSSGNTGELFF. This chain uses TRBV6-2 or TRBV6-3 with TRBJ2-2; no reliable D call. The CDR3 covers 15 residues. Per germline, CDR1 MNHEY and CDR2 SVGEGT. Trimming left V 8 bases short and J 1 base short, with 14 bases between.

This clonotype was found a few times. The rearrangement uses TRBV27 and TRBJ2-7; D remains unclear. From germline, CDR1 is MNHEY and CDR2 SMNVEV (reference sequence). Between the trimmed V and J ends, which lost 0 bases and 2 bases, there was a span of 11 bases. This CDR3 is 15 amino acids long. The CDR3 region is CASSLSFRVAYEQYF. Written as DNA, the CDR3 is TGTGCCAGCAGTTTATCTTTCAGAGTAGCCTACGAGCAGTACTTC.

The chain joins TRBV6-5 to TRBJ2-3; 8 nucleotides align to TRBD2. CDR3 length equals 17 residues. The germline gives CDR1 MNHEY, CDR2 SVGAGI. Trimming cost V 6 bases and J 4 bases; bases outside gene matches: 15. The CDR3 DNA follows: TGTGCCAGCAGCCCGACTGGGGACGGGGGGGCCCCAGATACGCAGTATTTT. As protein: CASSPTGDGGAPDTQYF.